The present T cell receptor beta chain was sequenced within a study of neoadjuvant anti-PD-1 for oral cavity cancer. The wider study: Most patients had three to four biweekly doses of 3 mg/kg nivolumab before resection. Whole-study findings and limits: PBMC Gini-index clonality exceeded responders' in non-responders post-nivolumab.

These newly diagnosed stage II-IVA oral cavity squamous cell carcinoma patients had no prior systemic or radiation treatment. This CDR3 is 15 amino acids long. Per germline, CDR1 SSHAT and CDR2 FNYEAQ (reference sequence). Six replicates per PBMC sample, mostly from roughly 500 ng of genomic DNA. This table comes from immunoSEQ multiplex PCR, and its TCRdb copy is limited to in-frame clones, with some not included. The sample shows approximately 74,000 clones, 70% to 85% of them seen only once. With respect to this clone: What it binds is unknown. One end of the junction does not line up with germline, which may come from a read error.

This specimen was PBMCs, taken before nivolumab (anti-PD-1) treatment. The receptor comes from a person aged 35-79 years with oral cavity squamous cell carcinoma. This sequence joins TRBV7-7 and TRBJ2-7, with TRBD1 identical over 11 bases. CDR3 nucleotide sequence: TGTGCTAGCAGCCCCGGGACAGGGGGGACGGACGAGCAGTACTTC. This codes for CASSPGTGGTDEQYF. The full variable domain, in which reference TRBV7-7 and TRBJ2-7 provide the parts outside the CDR3, is GAGVSQSPRYKVTKRGQDVTLRCDPISSHATLYWYQQALGQGPEFLTYFNYEAQPDKSGLPSDRFSAERPEGSISTLTIQRTEQRDSAMYRCASSPGTGGTDEQYFGPGTRLTVT.